What follows are 17 T cell receptor beta chains derived from one specimen sequenced in a study of OX40 agonist ivuxolimab in advanced cancers. Libraries came from the immunoSEQ multiplex PCR assay. In its TCRdb copy, this immuneACCESS table keeps in-frame sequences only and misses some clones. Where compared with another copy, unresolved V genes explain less than half of these, and the others have no known cause. The sample yields some 30,000 clones; 60% to 75% were counted once. The ten largest clones add up to 12% of the sample. The input for sequencing was CD4+ or CD8+ T cells sorted from blood, taken in a trial of the OX40 agonist ivuxolimab. The receptor source for this set is an adult with an advanced solid tumor such as melanoma, head and neck, liver or kidney cancer.

The chain joins TRBV11-2 to TRBJ1-1; D uncertain. Looked up from germline, CDR1 is SGHAT and CDR2 is FQNNGV. V lost 1 base and J lost 1, with 4 bases in between. This CDR3 comprises 13 residues. The CDR3 region is CASSLAPNTEAFF. CDR3 bases: TGTGCCAGCAGCTTAGCACCGAACACTGAAGCTTTCTTT.

The chain combines TRBV6-5 with TRBJ1-1; D possibly corresponds to TRBD1 (6 bases). Per germline, CDR1 MNHEY and CDR2 SVGAGI. The CDR3 contains 16 residues. V shed 4 bases and J shed 1 base, with 16 bases lying between them. CDR3: CASSLTGGAGNTEAFF. The CDR3 DNA sequence: TGTGCCAGCAGTTTAACTGGGGGCGCGGGGAACACTGAAGCTTTCTTT.

DNA for the CDR3: TGTGCCGGCGCGAGCTCCTATAATTCACCCCTCCACTTT. Encoded protein: CAGASSYNSPLHF. The chain recombines TRBV30 with TRBJ1-6; D unresolved. Deletions cut 8 bases from V and 0 bases from J, with 8 bases between. Germline V CDR1 and CDR2: GTSNPN, SVGIG (reference sequence). CDR3 size: 13 residues.

J is TRBJ1-5 and V is TRBV28, with 9 positions matching TRBD1. Per germline, CDR1 MDHEN and CDR2 SYDVKM. CDR3 size: 16 residues. Losses at the gene ends were 4 bases for V and 1 base for J; bases not matched to a gene: 5. The DNA of the CDR3 is TGTGCCAGCAGTTCCGACAGGGGGAAGAGCAATCAGCCCCAGCATTTT. Translation gives CASSSDRGKSNQPQHF.

The genes are TRBV30 and TRBJ2-1, with 9 bases aligning to TRBD2. Germline loops: CDR1 GTSNPN, CDR2 SVGIG (reference sequence). The V segment lost 2 bases and the J segment 6 bases; nucleotides outside the gene matches: 2. The CDR3 has 13 amino acids. In DNA form, the CDR3 reads TGTGCCTGGAGTAGTAGCGGGGGCAATGAGCAGTTCTTC. Protein sequence: CAWSSSGGNEQFF.

The J gene is TRBJ2-5, the V gene TRBV5-1; D remains unclear. Germline assignment: CDR1 SGHRS and CDR2 YFSETQ. The V end was cut by 0 bases, the J end by 5 bases, with 11 bases between. The CDR3 has 14 amino acids. CDR3 sequence: CASSLEATGETQYF. CDR3 nucleotides: TGCGCCAGCAGCTTGGAGGCTACCGGGGAGACCCAGTACTTC.

V usage is TRBV21-1 and J usage is TRBJ2-7; the table assigns TRBD2, which was not confirmed against the DNA. TRBV21-1 is labeled a pseudogene. This CDR3 is 11 amino acids long. DNA for the CDR3: TGTGCCAGCAGCAAAGGAGGCGAGCAGTACTTC. Translated, it gives CASSKGGEQYF.

The gene calls are TRBV11-2 and TRBJ1-1; 8 bases map to TRBD1. With V trimmed by 0 bases and J by 2 bases, 5 bases remained unmatched. In germline, CDR1 is SGHAT, CDR2 FQNNGV. The CDR3 contains 16 residues. CDR3 protein: CASSLESGQGNTEAFF. The DNA of the CDR3 is TGTGCCAGCAGCTTAGAATCCGGACAGGGTAACACTGAAGCTTTCTTT. Variable domain in full (rest from reference TRBV11-2 and TRBJ1-1): EAGVAQSPRYKIIEKRQSVAFWCNPISGHATLYWYQQILGQGPKLLIQFQNNGVVDDSQLPKDRFSAERLKGVDSTLKIQPAKLEDSAVYLCASSLESGQGNTEAFFGQGTRLTVV.

The chain joins TRBV7-2 to TRBJ1-2, with D possibly matching TRBD1 (5 bases). This CDR3 region has 15 residues. Germline CDR1 is SGHTA and CDR2 is FQGNSA. V gave up 5 bases and J gave up 0 bases, with 13 bases separating them. The CDR3 region is CASSKRDASNYGYTF. DNA for the CDR3: TGTGCCAGCAGCAAACGGGACGCCTCTAACTATGGCTACACCTTC.

The rearrangement uses TRBV5-6 and TRBJ1-4; D is ambiguous. The germline gives CDR1 SGHDT, CDR2 YYEEEE. This CDR3 is built from 14 residues. V was trimmed by 0 bases and J by 10 bases, leaving 13 bases between them. CDR3 nucleotide sequence: TGTGCCAGCAGCTTGGTCAGCTCTCGAGCAAAACTGTTTTTT. This encodes CASSLVSSRAKLFF.

This clone showed up just once. The chain uses TRBV6-5 and TRBJ2-2; tentatively, D is TRBD1 or TRBD2 (6 bases each). Germline V lookup: CDR1 MNHEY, CDR2 SVGAGI. The CDR3 runs 16 residues. Trimming left V 0 bases short and J 6 bases short, with 14 bases between. Written as DNA, the CDR3 is TGTGCCAGCAGTTACTCGTGGGGGGCAACCGCCGGGGAGCTGTTTTTT. Protein product: CASSYSWGATAGELFF.

The CDR3 here is CASSGPRSEGTDYGYTF. For the CDR3, the DNA is TGTGCCAGCAGTGGCCCCCGATCTGAAGGAACGGACTATGGCTACACCTTC. This chain connects TRBV6-1 to TRBJ1-2; D ambiguous. The CDR3 is made up of 17 amino acids. In germline, CDR1 is MNHNS, CDR2 SASEGT. The V gene lost 4 bases and the J gene lost 3 bases, with 21 bases spanning the gap.

The chain recombines TRBV5-1 with TRBJ2-7, with unresolved D. The CDR3 extends over 14 amino acids. Germline V gene data show CDR1 as SGHRS and CDR2 as YFSETQ. Trimming cost V 4 bases and J 0 bases, with 11 bases left between them. The CDR3: CASSKAVSSYEQYF. In DNA form, the CDR3 reads TGCGCCAGCAGCAAAGCTGTAAGCTCCTACGAGCAGTACTTC.

The gene calls are TRBV6-5 and TRBJ1-1; D not certain. Looked up from germline, CDR1 is MNHEY and CDR2 is SVGAGI. This CDR3 is 14 amino acids long. V was cut by 6 bases and J by 1 base, with 12 bases left in between. The CDR3 DNA reads as TGTGCCAGCAGAGGGAACAGAAGGAACACTGAAGCTTTCTTT. Translation gives CASRGNRRNTEAFF.

The CDR3 DNA sequence: TGCGCCACCCGGGGGACTAGCGGGGACTACGAGCAGTACGTC. It encodes CATRGTSGDYEQYV. The V call is TRBV10-2, the J call TRBJ2-7; 13 nucleotides align to TRBD2. V gave up 10 bases and J gave up 3 bases; unmatched junction bases: 6. The CDR3 is 14 amino acids. Germline CDR1 reads WSHSY; CDR2 reads SAAADI.

The chain couples TRBV5-1 to TRBJ2-1; weak D call: TRBD1 (7 bases). Trimming stripped 0 bases from V and 9 bases from J, with 13 bases between. The length of the CDR3 is 14 residues. The germline V gene has CDR1 SGHRS and CDR2 YFSETQ. CDR3 loop: CASSLDNQGGEQFF. The CDR3 region has the DNA TGCGCCAGCAGCTTGGACAATCAGGGGGGTGAGCAGTTCTTC.

This clone was observed once. The V gene is TRBV7-8, the J gene TRBJ2-6; possibly TRBD1 or TRBD2 for D (5 bases each). The CDR3 contains 18 residues. Trimming took off 5 bases at V and 4 bases at J, with 21 bases between the two ends. Germline loops: CDR1 SGHVS, CDR2 FQNEAQ. CDR3 sequence: CASSRGRDPGAGANVLTF. The DNA of the CDR3 is TGTGCCAGCAGCCGGGGCCGGGACCCCGGAGCCGGGGCCAACGTCCTGACTTTC.